This T cell receptor (beta chain) was identified during a study of blood T cell repertoires in COVID-19. In the study overall: The study drew acute and convalescent COVID-19 samples from the United States, Italy and Spain. T cells, B-cell-depleted T cells, or PBMCs supplied cDNA or gDNA.

Original data processing: Counts of nucleated cells, estimated from reference gene primer amplification, were obtained. Sequencing used immunoSEQ multiplex PCR; TCRdb keeps in-frame clones, though not all of them. Clone size and the V and J calls come from that table; the DNA yielded D and trimming. The sample lists under 85,000 clones; around four fifths were seen once. J was trimmed by 0 bases and V by 6 bases; bases with no gene match: 3. Germline assignment: CDR1 SNHLY and CDR2 FYNNEI. The CDR3 has 15 amino acids. The chain uses TRBV2 and TRBJ1-3; TRBD1 agrees at 9 bases. The sample was peripheral blood. This clonotype was sampled from a human donor in a cohort sampled during active COVID-19. The CDR3 sequence: CASRGQGLSGNTIYF. The CDR3 DNA follows: TGTGCCAGCAGGGGACAGGGCCTCTCTGGAAACACCATATATTTT.